The source of this T cell receptor beta chain is a study of T-cell reconstitution after alpha-beta-depleted transplantation in children. Construction of the TCRbeta library involved unique molecular identifiers. TCRdb reprocessed the PCR reads with MiXCR, giving one entry per CDR3 protein. Of 500,000 to 650,000 distinct CDR3 sequences in the sample, 13% were seen once. The source of this sequence is a male patient younger than 18 who had a stem cell transplant for acute myeloid leukemia, so the T cells may come from the graft donor. The sequences come from PBMCs, mostly from graft donor cells, collected 360 days after TCRalphabeta/CD19-depleted stem cell transplant.

The CDR3 DNA follows: TGTGCCATCAAGCCGGGACACACAATTTCTGGGGCCAACGTCCTGACTTTC. As protein: CAIKPGHTISGANVLTF. The chain recombines TRBV10-3 with TRBJ2-6; D may be TRBD1 (6 bases). This CDR3 region has 17 residues. V was clipped by 7 bases and J by 1 base, with 17 bases between them. Germline assignment: CDR1 ENHRY and CDR2 SYGVKD.